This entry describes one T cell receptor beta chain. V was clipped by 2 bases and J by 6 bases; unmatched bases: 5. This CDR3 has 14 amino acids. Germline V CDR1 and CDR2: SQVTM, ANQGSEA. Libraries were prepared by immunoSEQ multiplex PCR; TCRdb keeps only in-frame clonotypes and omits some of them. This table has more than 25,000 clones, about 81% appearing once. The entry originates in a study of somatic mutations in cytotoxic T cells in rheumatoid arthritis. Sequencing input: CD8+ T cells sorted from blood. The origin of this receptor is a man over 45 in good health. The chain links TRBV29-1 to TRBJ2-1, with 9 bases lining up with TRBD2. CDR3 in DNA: TGCAGCGTTGAATATGGCGGGGGGGGCAATGAGCAGTTCTTC. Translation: CSVEYGGGGNEQFF.